These 4 T cell receptor beta chains came from one sample sequenced in a study of beta chain features in type 1 diabetes. Expressed TCRB transcripts were sequenced because the isolated RNA had all been reverse transcribed beforehand. Produced via immunoSEQ multiplex PCR; TCRdb's table is partial and in-frame only. Of hundreds of thousands of clones in the sample, over 12% are singletons; the top ten hold approximately 0.043%. General study points: Type 1 diabetes patients showed a moderate but significant shortening of TCRB CDR3s in all four CD4+ subsets.

Antigens for these TCRs are unknown. Sequencing was performed on naive CD4+ T cells from blood. All receptors derive from a man younger than 30 with type 1 diabetes.

This clone was picked up a small number of times. The V call is TRBV7-2, the J call TRBJ2-2; the match to TRBD2 covers 12 bases. The trim removed 6 bases at V and 3 bases at J, leaving 11 bases unmatched. CDR1 and CDR2 from the germline V gene are SGHTA and FQGNSA. CDR3 length equals 18 residues. The CDR3 here is CASRIAPLAGGHTGELFF. Written as DNA, the CDR3 is TGTGCCAGCAGAATCGCCCCTCTAGCGGGGGGGCACACCGGGGAGCTGTTTTTT. Looking up the rest from reference TRBV7-2 and TRBJ2-2 gives the full variable domain: GAGVSQSPSNKVTEKGKDVELRCDPISGHTALYWYRQSLGQGLEFLIYFQGNSAPDKSGLPSDRFSAERTGGSVSTLTIQRTQQEDSAVYLCASRIAPLAGGHTGELFFGEGSRLTVL.

This clone has only a few counts. The V call is TRBV7-9, the J call TRBJ2-5; either TRBD1 or TRBD2 may fit D (6 bases each). Germline values: CDR1 SEHNR, CDR2 FQNEAQ (reference sequence). V shed 4 bases and J shed 7 bases, with 16 bases lying between them. The CDR3 is 14 amino acids. CDR3 amino acids: CASSSLKEGVTQYF. The CDR3 DNA sequence: TGTGCCAGCAGCTCCCTGAAGGAGGGGGTGACCCAGTACTTC.

The chain joins TRBV7-9 to TRBJ2-7; 9 nucleotides line up with TRBD1. The ends lost 5 bases at V and 2 bases at J; junction bases unmatched: 4. The length of the CDR3 is 14 residues. Germline CDR1 and CDR2: SEHNR and FQNEAQ (reference sequence). The CDR3 sequence: CASSTWTGAYEQYF. As DNA, the CDR3 is TGTGCCAGCAGCACCTGGACAGGGGCCTACGAGCAGTACTTC.

This sequence joins TRBV10-2 and TRBJ1-5, with no clear D. This CDR3 has 13 amino acids. The V and J ends lost 0 bases and 9 bases respectively, with 9 bases between them. Germline-derived CDR1 and CDR2 are WSHSY and SAAADI. The CDR3 loop reads CASSESPGGPQHF. As DNA, the CDR3 is TGCGCCAGCAGTGAGTCCCCCGGCGGGCCCCAGCATTTT.